This T cell receptor (beta chain) emerged from a study of cytomegalovirus exposure and HLA in healthy donors. At the level of the study: Tens of millions of unique TCRs from HLA-typed donors made up an early data release. General study points: In a later analysis, V- and J-gene trimming of beta chains associated with a DCLRE1C missense variant, replicated independently. As confirmed in vitro, a few CMV-associated chains were specific for CMV antigens.

It was with 60 Vbeta and 13 Jbeta primers that the PCR ran. Using immunoSEQ multiplex PCR, the repertoire was profiled, and TCRdb retains in-frame clones only, with some absent. The repertoire table contains some 180,000 clones. CDR1 and CDR2 (germline): SGHDN, FVKESK. This CDR3 has 13 amino acids. V was cut by 0 bases and J by 11 bases, with 13 bases left in between. Comments on this clone: Its antigen is still unknown.

The sequence was collected from a young man in good health and CMV-seronegative. Input material: PBMCs. V is TRBV14 and J is TRBJ1-1; no definite D call. The CDR3 sequence: CASSQDENLRAFF. CDR3 in DNA: TGTGCCAGCAGCCAAGATGAAAACCTGAGGGCTTTCTTT.